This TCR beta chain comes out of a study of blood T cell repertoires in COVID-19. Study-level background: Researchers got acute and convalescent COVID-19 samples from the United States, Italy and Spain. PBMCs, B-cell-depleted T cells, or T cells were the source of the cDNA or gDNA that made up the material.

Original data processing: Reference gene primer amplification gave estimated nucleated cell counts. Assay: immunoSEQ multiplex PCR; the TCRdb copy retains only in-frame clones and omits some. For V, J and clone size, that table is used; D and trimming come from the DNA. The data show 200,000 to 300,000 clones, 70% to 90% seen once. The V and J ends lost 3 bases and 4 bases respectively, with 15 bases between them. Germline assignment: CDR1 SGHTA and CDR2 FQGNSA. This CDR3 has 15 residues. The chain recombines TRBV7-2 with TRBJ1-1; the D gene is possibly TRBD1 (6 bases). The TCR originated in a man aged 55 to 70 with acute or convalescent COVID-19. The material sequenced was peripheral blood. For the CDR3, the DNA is TGTGCCAGCAGCTTGTTCAGGGGTGGCGGCACTGAAGCTTTCTTT. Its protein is CASSLFRGGGTEAFF.